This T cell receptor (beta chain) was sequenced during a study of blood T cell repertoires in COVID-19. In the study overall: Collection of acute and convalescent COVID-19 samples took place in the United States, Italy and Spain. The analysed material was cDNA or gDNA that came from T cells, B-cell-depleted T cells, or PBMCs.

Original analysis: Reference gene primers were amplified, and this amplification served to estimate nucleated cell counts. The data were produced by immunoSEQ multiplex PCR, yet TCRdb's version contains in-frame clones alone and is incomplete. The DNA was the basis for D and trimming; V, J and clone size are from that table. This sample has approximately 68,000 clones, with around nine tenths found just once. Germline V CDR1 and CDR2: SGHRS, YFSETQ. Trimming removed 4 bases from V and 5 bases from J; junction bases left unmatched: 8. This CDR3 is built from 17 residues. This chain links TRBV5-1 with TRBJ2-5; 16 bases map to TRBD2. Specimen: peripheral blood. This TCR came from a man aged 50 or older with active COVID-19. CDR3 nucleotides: TGCGCCAGCAGCACGGGACTAGCGGGAGGGGAGATGGAGACCCAGTACTTC. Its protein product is CASSTGLAGGEMETQYF.